Below are 12 T cell receptor beta chains sequenced from a single sample in a study of CD8 T cells in ankylosing spondylitis. TCRdb re-called the 5' RACE reads with MiXCR, one entry per CDR3 protein. The table includes about 150,000 distinct CDR3 sequences, around 32% detected once. Input material: synovial fluid, either unsorted or a sorted T cell fraction (not recorded which). These TCRs come from a male donor with ankylosing spondylitis.

Many counts were recorded for this clonotype. V usage is TRBV11-2 and J usage is TRBJ2-5; 7 nucleotides match TRBD2. CDR1 and CDR2 from the germline V gene are SGHAT and FQNNGV. V lost 1 base, J lost 5 bases, and 7 bases stayed unmatched. The CDR3 totals 15 residues. In DNA, the CDR3 is TGTGCCAGCAGCTTAGGCGGGAGTGGTTGGGAGACCCAGTACTTC. It yields the protein CASSLGGSGWETQYF.

Here the CDR3 DNA reads TGTGCCAGCAGCTCCGGTTCTGGCTACACCTTC. It is translated as CASSSGSGYTF. The chain links TRBV7-8 to TRBJ1-2; D remains ambiguous. Trimming shortened V by 4 bases and J by 7 bases, and 7 bases separated the two germline ends. Per germline, CDR1 SGHVS and CDR2 FQNEAQ. CDR3 length: 11 amino acids.

The chain carries TRBV5-1 and TRBJ2-2; D is possibly TRBD1 (5 bases). There are 16 residues in the CDR3. CDR1 SGHRS and CDR2 YFSETQ come from the germline V gene. The ends were cut back, 5 bases at V and 3 bases at J, with 17 bases in the middle. The CDR3 bases are TGCGCCAGCAGTTCCGTGGGGCGAGGAGACACCGGGGAGCTGTTTTTT. Translation: CASSSVGRGDTGELFF.

This CDR3 is CASSQDQWRTDNNEQFF. In nucleotides, the CDR3 is TGTGCCAGCAGCCAAGATCAGTGGCGGACGGACAACAATGAGCAGTTCTTC. The chain has TRBV4-2 and TRBJ2-1; D is possibly TRBD1 (5 bases). This CDR3 comprises 17 residues. Germline loops: CDR1 LGHNA, CDR2 YNFKEQ. V lost 0 bases, J lost 5 bases, and 17 bases lay in between.

The chain links TRBV30 to TRBJ2-7; D not resolved. CDR3 length: 11 residues. V lost 3 bases, J lost 4 bases, and 7 bases lay in between. Germline V gives CDR1 GTSNPN, CDR2 SVGIG (reference sequence). The CDR3 DNA reads as TGTGCCTGGAGGGCCGAATACGAGCAGTACTTC. This translates into CAWRAEYEQYF.

This clonotype was seen just once. The chain recombines TRBV27 with TRBJ2-3, with TRBD2 identical over 13 bases. Trimming removed 6 bases from V and 5 bases from J; junction bases left unmatched: 8. The length of the CDR3 is 16 residues. CDR1 and CDR2 (germline): MNHEY, SMNVEV (reference sequence). The CDR3 region is CASSLTGTSGIDTQYF. The CDR3 DNA reads as TGTGCCAGCAGCCTAACCGGGACTAGCGGGATAGATACGCAGTATTTT.

This clonotype appeared a few times. The chain has TRBV27 and TRBJ2-5; D might be TRBD1 (5 bases). There are 15 residues in the CDR3. The germline CDR1 and CDR2 sequences are MNHEY and SMNVEV (reference sequence). The V and J ends lost 2 bases and 5 bases respectively, with 15 bases between them. CDR3 loop: CASSLRGRVVETQYF. The CDR3 nucleotides read TGTGCCAGCAGTTTACGCGGCAGGGTGGTTGAGACCCAGTACTTC.

This clonotype has a count of ten or more. The chain uses TRBV5-1 and TRBJ2-3; no reliable D call. Germline values: CDR1 SGHRS, CDR2 YFSETQ. The V end lost 6 bases, the J end lost 6 bases, and 20 bases lay between the germline ends. The CDR3 contains 15 residues. CDR3 sequence (DNA): TGCGCCAGCACCTCTCGAAGTTCCCCCACGGATACGCAGTATTTT. Its protein is CASTSRSSPTDTQYF.

The gene calls are TRBV12-3 or TRBV12-4 and TRBJ2-5; 7 bases line up with TRBD2. J gave up 10 bases and V 2 bases, and 1 base lay outside the gene matches. CDR3 length: 11 residues. The CDR3 nucleotides read TGTGCCAGCAGTTTACGGGGGGACCAGTACTTC. It yields the protein CASSLRGDQYF.

A note on this clonotype: At one end, the junction sequence differs from germline, possibly due to a read error. The chain has TRBV27 and TRBJ2-7; 11 bases map to TRBD1. CDR1 and CDR2 from the germline V gene are MNHEY and SMNVEV (reference sequence). This CDR3 is 16 amino acids long. The CDR3 is CASSPHGTGGSSEQYF. The CDR3 DNA reads TGTGCCAGCAGTCCCCACGGGACAGGGGGTTCCTCCGAGCAGTACTTC.

This clonotype was seen many times. The CDR3 region has the DNA TGCGCCAGCAGCTTGGTTGGTCGTACGACGGGAGGGCCGTCCTACAATGAGCAGTTCTTC. This sequence encodes CASSLVGRTTGGPSYNEQFF. This chain uses TRBV5-1 with TRBJ2-1; 8 nucleotides line up with TRBD2. The CDR3 totals 20 residues. Germline-derived CDR1 and CDR2 are SGHRS and YFSETQ. V dropped 0 bases and J dropped 1; count of bases not matched to a gene: 15.

This clonotype was seen a handful of times. V and J are TRBV20-1 and TRBJ1-1, with 8 bases matching TRBD1. V shed 0 bases, J shed 1 base, and the junction held 4 bases outside the gene matches. The germline V gene encodes CDR1 DFQATT and CDR2 SNEGSKA (reference sequence). The CDR3 is made up of 15 amino acids. The CDR3: CSARDRTGGNTEAFF. In DNA form, the CDR3 reads TGCAGTGCTAGAGATCGTACAGGGGGGAACACTGAAGCTTTCTTT.